This record covers a single TCR beta chain. The CDR3 contains 13 residues. V lost 3 bases to trimming and J lost 4 bases; unmatched junction nucleotides: 0. Germline V gene sequence: CDR1 SGHNT, CDR2 YYREEE (reference sequence). This specimen belongs to a study of technical replicates of blood from a few donors. Sequencing was performed with immunoSEQ multiplex PCR; in TCRdb, only in-frame clones are kept and a portion is missing. The table has about 56,000 clones, about 95% seen once. Sequencing used PBMCs. V gene TRBV5-4 combines with J gene TRBJ1-1, with 10 positions matching TRBD1. The sequence derives from a human donor in good health. Some clones in this sample may be carry-over from other donors' samples. CDR3 protein: CASSWTGGTEAFF. In DNA form, the CDR3 reads TGTGCCAGCAGCTGGACAGGGGGCACTGAAGCTTTCTTT. The variable domain in full, with the rest retrieved from reference TRBV5-4 and TRBJ1-1, is ETGVTQSPTHLIKTRGQQVTLRCSSQSGHNTVSWYQQALGQGPQFIFQYYREEENGRGNFPPRFSGLQFPNYSSELNVNALELDDSALYLCASSWTGGTEAFFGQGTRLTVV.